The text below deals with one TCR beta chain. Just one base apart from a much larger clone, this may be a read error. The germline V gene encodes CDR1 SGDLS and CDR2 YYNGEE. The CDR3 is made up of 16 amino acids. RNA transcripts yielded amplified TCR beta CDR3 regions. First-round RT-PCR targeting the TCR CDR3 was performed with the HTBI primer set. In TCRdb, the multiplex PCR reads were re-called with MiXCR into one record per CDR3 protein. The sample lists a few hundred thousand distinct CDR3 sequences, roughly 15% occurring once. The data are from a study of T cells in Graves' hyperthyroidism and ophthalmopathy. About the research overall: Prior to any treatment, at the point of initial diagnosis, peripheral blood was collected.

The authors deemed Graves' hyperthyroidism stable absent ophthalmopathy progression within 18 months. Each patient was aged 18 to 65 and had newly diagnosed hyperthyroidism of under 2 months' duration. Orbital computed tomography, thyroid ultrasound, serum thyroxine and TRAb, and clinical symptoms together informed the diagnoses. The TCR was taken from a woman in her late teens or twenties with Graves' hyperthyroidism. The chain recombines TRBV9 with TRBJ2-1; 12 bases agree with TRBD2. Source material: blood. CDR3 sequence reads: CASSHPRTSGDNEQSF. CDR3 coding DNA: TGTGCCAGCAGCCATCCCCGGACTAGCGGGGACAATGAGCAGTCCTTC.